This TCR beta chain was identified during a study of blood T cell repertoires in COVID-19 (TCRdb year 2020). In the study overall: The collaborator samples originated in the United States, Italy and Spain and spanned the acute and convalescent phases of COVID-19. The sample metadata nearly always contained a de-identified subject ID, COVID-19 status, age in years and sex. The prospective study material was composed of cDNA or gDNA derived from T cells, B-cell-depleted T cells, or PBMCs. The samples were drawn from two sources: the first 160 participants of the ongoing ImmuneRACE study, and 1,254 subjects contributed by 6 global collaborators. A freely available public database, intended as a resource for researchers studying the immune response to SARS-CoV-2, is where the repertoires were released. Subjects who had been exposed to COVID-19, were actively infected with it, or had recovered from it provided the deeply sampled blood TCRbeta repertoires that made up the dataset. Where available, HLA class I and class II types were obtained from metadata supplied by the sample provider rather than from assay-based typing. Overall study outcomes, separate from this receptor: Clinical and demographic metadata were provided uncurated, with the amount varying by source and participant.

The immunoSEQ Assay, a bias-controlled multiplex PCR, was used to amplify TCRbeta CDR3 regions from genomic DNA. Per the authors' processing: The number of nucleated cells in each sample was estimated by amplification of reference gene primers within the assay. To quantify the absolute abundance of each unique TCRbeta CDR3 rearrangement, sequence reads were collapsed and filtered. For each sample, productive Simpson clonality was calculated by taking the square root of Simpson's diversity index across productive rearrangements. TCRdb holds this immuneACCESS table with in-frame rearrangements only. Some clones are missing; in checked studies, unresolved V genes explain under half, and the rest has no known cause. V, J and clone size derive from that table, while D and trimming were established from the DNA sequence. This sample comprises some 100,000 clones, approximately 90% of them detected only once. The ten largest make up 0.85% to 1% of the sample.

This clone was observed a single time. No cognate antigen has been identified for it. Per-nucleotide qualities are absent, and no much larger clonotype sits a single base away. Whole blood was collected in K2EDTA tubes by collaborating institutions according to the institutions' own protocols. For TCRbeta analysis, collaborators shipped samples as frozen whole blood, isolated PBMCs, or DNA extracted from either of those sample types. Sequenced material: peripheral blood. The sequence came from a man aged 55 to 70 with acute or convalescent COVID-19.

The CDR3 in this case is CASPDSYKNIQYF. The bases are TGTGCCAGCCCCGACAGCTACAAAAACATTCAGTACTTC. The rearranged chain carries TRBV6-5 and TRBJ2-4; D gene: possibly TRBD1, on 5 matching bases. Trimming removed 8 bases from V and 3 bases from J, leaving 11 bases between the germline ends. Its CDR3 holds 13 amino acids, cysteine through phenylalanine. Solely the CDR3 DNA is kept, with 39 bases framed from the first base. CDR1 is given as MNHEY and CDR2 as SVGAGI, both from the germline V gene.